This T cell receptor beta chain derives from a study of early T cells in non-severe SARS-CoV-2 infection. At the level of the study: With bulk RNA from unsorted whole blood as input, sequencing yielded unpaired chains.

The CDR3 contains 13 residues. The V end lost 5 bases, the J end lost 7 bases, and 11 bases lay between the germline ends. Many counts were recorded for this clonotype. In the library, individual cDNA molecules carried attached unique molecular identifiers. TCRdb ran MiXCR on the 5' RACE reads and lists one entry per CDR3 protein. The data hold 45,000 to 50,000 distinct CDR3 sequences, with less than 7.5% observed a single time. The sequence derives from an adult who was a healthcare worker with PCR-confirmed SARS-CoV-2 infection or an uninfected control (not recorded which). The genes are TRBV12-3 or TRBV12-4 and TRBJ1-4; D call uncertain. Sequences were derived from whole blood, sampled at baseline. As DNA, the CDR3 is TGTGCCAGCAGTCCGTGGACGGTTGAAAAACTGTTTTTT. As protein: CASSPWTVEKLFF.